The source of this TCR beta chain is a study of CD8+ T cells in alopecia areata (dated by TCRdb to 2017 to 2018). Regarding the research as a whole: The treated patients, all with moderate-to-severe alopecia areata, were enrolled in an open-label pilot trial of oral tofacitinib given at 5 to 10 mg twice daily. Tofacitinib-treated patients had biopsies at baseline and at 4 and 24 weeks of treatment, with a later scalp biopsy in several patients. Scalp clonality was compared among normal scalp (n=4), patchy alopecia areata scalp (n=8), and alopecia totalis/universalis scalp (n=8). RNA came from the PAXgene miRNA kit for fixed scalp, the miRNeasy kit for PBMCs, and the RNeasy kit for mouse skin. Scalp tissue and sorted CD4+ and CD8+ peripheral blood T cells from patchy and totalis/universalis alopecia areata patients and from healthy controls were covered by human TCRbeta sequencing. The study used high-throughput TCRbeta sequencing to examine T cell clonal expansion in alopecia areata, in both the C3H/HeJ mouse model and human patients. Tofacitinib was given for 6 to 18 months, followed by 6 months of follow-up off drug to assess delayed response and recurrence. TCRbeta CDR3 regions were amplified by immunoSEQ multiplex PCR using 35 Vbeta forward and 13 Jbeta reverse primers. Disease severity in treated patients was measured with the SALT score, which quantifies the percentage of affected scalp surface area.

Comment on this clone: Which antigen it targets is not known. The sample holds no much larger clone one base away, and base qualities are not on file.

Preparation of the library involved the immunoSEQ multiplex PCR assay. For TCR sequencing, RNA was extracted from every sample and reverse transcribed into cDNA to serve as template. SuperScript III was used for first-strand cDNA synthesis, primed with a 2:1 mix of oligo-dT and random hexamers. Amplification bias was assessed with a synthetic immune receptor repertoire, and residual bias was removed computationally. Per the source publication's procedure: Raw reads were preprocessed for error removal, and CDR3 was defined according to IMGT conventions as running from the conserved cysteine to phenylalanine. To get clonality, Shannon entropy was normalized by log2 of the number of productive unique TCRs and the result was subtracted from 1. Whether each scalp clone was CD4 or CD8 was inferred by checking scalp TCRbeta sequences against the CD4 and CD8 repertoires from sorted blood. The immuneACCESS repertoire file appears here via TCRdb, limited to in-frame rearrangements. These files lack a portion of the clones; in checked studies, under half of the deficit traces to unresolved V genes, and the cause of the others is not known. The V and J calls and clone size come from that table; D and trimming were worked out from the DNA. The sample yields 200,000 to 250,000 clones; about three fifths were counted once. Of the sample, more than 1.5% is held by the ten largest clones.

CDR1 SGHTA and CDR2 FQGNSA are derived from the germline V gene. Between the V and J ends, shortened by 8 bases and 0 bases respectively, the junction contains 12 bases. From cysteine to phenylalanine, the CDR3 is 14 amino acids long. Here the CDR3 DNA is all that survives: 42 bases in frame from base 1. Per the publication, the time point label means: less than five weeks on oral tofacitinib. In the paper's terms, the treatment or condition label means: oral pan-JAK inhibitor, 5-10 mg twice daily. Lesional scalp punch biopsies and peripheral blood were obtained from alopecia areata patients. After PBMCs were isolated by density centrifugation and stained for CD3, CD4 and CD8, a FACSAria was used to sort CD4+ and CD8+ T cells. The paper as a whole reports these results and caveats: Compared with mice, TCR sequences shared between patients were less clear, possibly partly because of HLA diversity across the patient population. During tofacitinib treatment, many expanded lesional clones stuck around in both scalp and blood, and this persistence may partly explain why relapse happens after treatment is stopped. Tofacitinib significantly lowered scalp clonality and the number of expanded CD8+ clones among the top 100 scalp clones. Compared with normal scalp, lesional scalp had higher clonality and more expanded CD8+ clones, particularly in alopecia totalis/universalis, a pattern that suggests antigenic drive. Because the treated cohort was small and included a single nonresponder, larger studies are needed to assess links between baseline CD8+ expansion and response. Unlike mouse skin, where gammadelta T cells dominate, normal human skin contains resident alphabeta T cells that get sequenced too, which complicates analysis of the scalp TCR repertoire.

This material consisted of CD4+ T cells sorted from blood, taken at week 4, from a patient treated with tofacitinib. The sequence is built from TRBV7-2 and TRBJ2-3; D gene: possibly TRBD1, on 5 matching bases. This receptor was identified in a human donor with alopecia areata. The encoded CDR3 is CASHWGRSTDTQYF. In nucleotides, the sequence is TGTGCCAGCCATTGGGGCAGAAGCACAGATACGCAGTATTTT.